This paragraph reports one T cell receptor (beta chain). Antigen specificity is unknown. The data belong to a study of blood T cells in healthy people across ages. Study results and limitations: Calculation of diversity from one million T cells yielded estimates considered to be underestimates. Strong correlation existed between TCR beta diversity and naive T cell percentage.

Extraction yielded at least 5 micrograms of total RNA per sample. The authors ran a second PCR of 7 to 11 cycles using a sample-barcoded 5' primer and a J-beta primer mix. TCRdb called the 5' RACE reads again in MiXCR, with one record for every CDR3 protein. The sample holds about 1.4 million distinct CDR3 sequences, almost 60% seen once. The germline V gene has CDR1 LGHDT and CDR2 YNNKEL (reference sequence). CDR3 length equals 14 residues. With V trimmed by 3 bases and J by 3 bases, 4 bases remained unmatched. This receptor was taken from a man aged 18 to 30 in good health. The chain combines TRBV3-1 with TRBJ2-7; TRBD1 matches at 8 bases. Sequences were obtained from blood. In DNA, the CDR3 is TGTGCCAGCAGCCACAGGACAGGGCTCTACGAGCAGTACTTC. Its protein is CASSHRTGLYEQYF.